This entry describes one T cell receptor (beta chain). No antigen is known for it. No much larger clonotype is one base removed from it; base qualities were not supplied. Using the deep immunoSEQ assay, multiplex PCR amplified TCR CDR3 regions from genomic DNA. Extracted genomic DNA from each cell subset was spread evenly across all wells of several immunoSEQ 96-well plates, with each plate serving as a replicate. For sorted subsets, approximately 200 ng of genomic DNA, equivalent to some 30,000 T cell genomes, went into each replicate PCR. Purified libraries were quantified with a Qubit 3.0 fluorometer, sized on a Bioanalyzer 2100, and re-quantified with the KAPA Library Quantification kit. Every immunoSEQ 96-well plate was sequenced on a separate single-read 150-cycle Illumina NextSeq 550 flow cell. Concerning the study's data processing: Because only junctional sequences without quality scores were contained in the immunoSEQ output, filtering matching that applied to full-length reads could not be performed. To assign V/J genes and CDR3, sequences were annotated against IMGT germline references using PyIR, a Python wrapper for IgBLAST v1.9. Any read was removed if the V/J assignment was weak (E-value above 1e-6), the CDR3 was missing, or the read contained stop codons, out-of-frame junctions, or ambiguous translated residues. V3J clonotypes were defined as sequences sharing an identical inferred V gene, J gene, and CDR3 amino acid sequence. Percentage overlap between repertoires was calculated by dividing the number of shared unique clonotypes by the size of the smaller repertoire. Three approaches were used to assess repertoire richness: RTK rarefaction, the Chao1 estimator, and Recon v2.1 estimates of unobserved clonotypes. Generation probabilities for all TCRbeta clonotypes obtained by the gDNA method from a handful of donors were computed using OLGA. TCRdb retrieved this table from immuneACCESS and kept in-frame rearrangements only. Not all clones are present; in checked studies, unresolved V genes account for under half, and no reason is known for the remainder. V, J and clone size are taken as reported in that table, and D and trimming were inferred from the DNA itself. The sample table shows hundreds of thousands of clones, and over 65% are seen once. Jointly, the top ten make up less than 2% of the sample.

There are 14 amino acids in the CDR3, from cysteine to phenylalanine inclusive. Of all the DNA, just the CDR3 is kept, 42 bases in frame from base 1. V is cut by 6 bases and J by 5 bases, and the space between the germline ends is 13 bases. CDR1 and CDR2 are read off the germline V gene as MNHNS and SASEGT. This specimen comes from a study of shared clonotypes between healthy human individuals (TCRdb year 2020). For context, the study as a whole: The cohort comprised a couple of women and a few men aged 18 to 49 years. For each donor, CD4 naive and CD4 memory were each run on three plates, CD8 naive on two plates, and CD8 memory on one plate. Blood TCR repertoires of a handful of healthy adults were deeply sequenced to estimate repertoire size and the extent of clonotype sharing between individuals. Libraries were prepared and TCR repertoires were sequenced by different laboratories using diverse techniques, in order to increase sequencing depth and limit assay-specific biases. Per donor, leukapheresis produced somewhere between about 0.85 and 10 billion PBMCs. What the authors observed across the whole study: Incomplete sequencing was indicated by rarefaction of sorted-subset datasets, despite the large sequencing depth. Only blood was sampled, and tissue TCR repertoires likely differ from those in blood. Clonotypes shared by all four sorted-subset donors showed higher generation probabilities than non-shared clonotypes. Approximately 5% of naive CD4, around 3.5% of naive CD8, approximately 2% of memory CD4, and around 0.4% of memory CD8 clonotypes were shared across several donors. Pairwise subsampling led to the expectation that sequencing depth would affect the degree of clonotype sharing among donors. The genetic and exposure-history diversity represented was limited by the small number of donors. Naive subsets generally had larger estimated clonotype richness than memory subsets.

The donors were healthy, HIV-negative adults with no recently reported acute infections or vaccinations. Only Caucasian adults living in Nashville, Tennessee, USA were represented among the donors. CD4+ T cells were enriched through magnetic negative selection, after which naive cells were positively selected on CD45RA and the remaining negative fraction served as the memory subset. After blood collection by leukapheresis, PBMCs were isolated using Ficoll-Histopaque density gradient centrifugation and then cryopreserved in the vapor phase of liquid nitrogen. Analytical flow cytometry was used to check the purity and quantity of every magnetically sorted T cell population. Genomic DNA was isolated from each sorted fraction and quantified by UV absorbance on a Nanodrop 2000c.

The V gene is TRBV6-1 and the J gene is TRBJ2-2; perhaps TRBD2 is the D gene, with 6 bases matching. The sequencing input was memory CD4+ T cells sorted from blood. The cell subset or site label for this specimen denotes: CD45RA-negative fraction. This sequence originates from a woman aged 25-40 years in good health. The CDR3: CASSAEGLTGELFF. The DNA reads TGTGCCAGCAGCGCCGAGGGACTTACCGGGGAGCTGTTTTTT.